This is a list of T cell receptor beta chains from one sample in a study of T cells in Graves' hyperthyroidism and ophthalmopathy. TCRdb analysed the multiplex PCR reads with MiXCR anew, one entry per CDR3 protein. The sample holds under 350,000 distinct CDR3 sequences, roughly 23% seen once. The sample consisted of blood. The receptors originated from a woman aged 45-65 years with Graves' hyperthyroidism. Each CDR3 is given with its conserved first and last residue. The order of the fields is J gene, V gene, D gene, clone size, CDR3 length, CDR3 protein, CDR3 DNA. A D gene is named only where the DNA matches it firmly. Clone size is shown for a subset of rows, as once, few, many or a class of expanded clone.

>TRBJ2-1|TRBV19|.|few|17
CASSVPGRSSSYNEQFF
TGTGCCAGTAGTGTCCCAGGACGGTCGAGCTCCTACAATGAGCAGTTCTTC
>TRBJ1-2|TRBV7-2|.|.|18
CASSSQGPDRQENYGYTF
TGTGCCAGCAGCTCCCAAGGGCCTGACAGGCAGGAAAACTATGGCTACACCTTC
>TRBJ1-1|TRBV12-3/TRBV12-4|TRBD1|many|15
CASSGAGGMNTEAFF
TGTGCCAGCAGTGGCGCAGGGGGTATGAACACTGAAGCTTTCTTT
>TRBJ2-1|TRBV6-1|TRBD2|few|16
CASRRSFSGSYNEQFF
TGTGCCAGCAGACGCTCTTTTAGCGGGAGCTACAATGAGCAGTTCTTC
>TRBJ2-5|TRBV2|TRBD2|.|12
CASRTLAGTQYF
TGTGCCAGCCGGACCCTAGCGGGCACCCAGTACTTC
>TRBJ2-1|TRBV18|TRBD2|many|12
CASPGLAGEQFF
TGTGCCAGCCCCGGACTAGCCGGGGAGCAGTTCTTC
>TRBJ2-3|TRBV24-1|TRBD1|once|15
CATSDPRTGADTQYF
TGTGCCACCAGTGATCCCAGGACAGGGGCAGATACGCAGTATTTT
>TRBJ2-3|TRBV11-3|.|many|14
CASSLTASTDTQYF
TGTGCCAGCAGCTTGACTGCAAGCACAGATACGCAGTATTTT
>TRBJ1-6|TRBV7-9|.|.|11
CASSPNSPLHF
TGTGCCAGCAGCCCAAATTCACCCCTCCACTTT
>TRBJ1-1|TRBV28|.|many|14
CASRKTGRSTEAFF
TGTGCCAGCAGAAAAACAGGGAGGAGCACTGAAGCTTTCTTT
>TRBJ1-4|TRBV7-9|.|many|14
CASSLDTSNEKLFF
TGTGCCAGCAGCTTAGACACATCTAATGAAAAACTGTTTTTT
>TRBJ2-3|TRBV30|.|many|13
CAWSLTRTDTQYF
TGTGCCTGGAGTCTTACCCGTACAGATACGCAGTATTTT
>TRBJ2-7|TRBV12-3/TRBV12-4|.|many|13
CASSLLQGGEQYF
TGTGCCAGCAGTTTACTTCAGGGAGGCGAGCAGTACTTC
>TRBJ2-2|TRBV28|TRBD1|many|17
CASSRSLGTANTGELFF
TGTGCCAGCAGCCGCTCACTCGGGACAGCGAACACCGGGGAGCTGTTTTTT
>TRBJ2-3|TRBV7-2|.|.|15
CASSLDGGRTDTQYF
TGTGCCAGCAGCTTAGATGGGGGTCGTACAGATACGCAGTATTTT
>TRBJ2-1|TRBV7-9|TRBD2|few|21
CASSLGVPGTSGGASYNEQFF
TGTGCCAGCAGCTTAGGGGTCCCCGGGACTAGCGGGGGGGCCTCCTACAATGAGCAGTTCTTC
>TRBJ2-7|TRBV29-1|.|many|13
CSVSQGFAYEQYF
TGCAGCGTAAGCCAGGGGTTCGCCTACGAGCAGTACTTC
>TRBJ1-1|TRBV7-3|.|.|13
CASSLKMGTEAFF
TGTGCCAGCAGCTTAAAAATGGGTACTGAAGCTTTCTTT
>TRBJ1-6|TRBV20-1|TRBD1|.|17
CSARDGAGGAYNSPLHF
TGCAGTGCTAGAGACGGGGCAGGGGGCGCGTATAATTCACCCCTCCACTTT
>TRBJ1-5|TRBV4-1|.|.|17
CASSQGRDTLSNQPQHF
TGCGCCAGCAGCCAAGGGAGGGACACCCTAAGCAATCAGCCCCAGCATTTT
>TRBJ1-3|TRBV6-1|.|few|14
CASSAPASGNTIYF
TGTGCCAGCAGTGCGCCAGCCTCTGGAAACACCATATATTTT
>TRBJ2-1|TRBV7-9|.|few|14
CASRGGVPYNEQFF
TGTGCCAGCAGGGGGGGTGTACCCTACAATGAGCAGTTCTTC